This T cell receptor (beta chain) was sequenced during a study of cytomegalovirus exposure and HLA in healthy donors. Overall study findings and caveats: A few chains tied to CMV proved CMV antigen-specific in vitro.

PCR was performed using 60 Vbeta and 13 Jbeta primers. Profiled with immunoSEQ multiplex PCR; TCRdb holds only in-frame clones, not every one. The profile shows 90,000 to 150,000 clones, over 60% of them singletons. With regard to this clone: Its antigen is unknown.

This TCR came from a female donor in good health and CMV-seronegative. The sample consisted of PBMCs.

The CDR3 nucleotides are TGTGCCATCAGCGGACTAGCGGGTTCAAGCTCCTACAATGAGCAGTTCTTC. Translating it yields CAISGLAGSSSYNEQFF. This chain uses TRBV10-3 with TRBJ2-1; the match to TRBD2 covers 11 bases. From germline, CDR1 is ENHRY and CDR2 SYGVKD. The CDR3 loop spans 17 amino acids. V was clipped by 6 bases and J by 0 bases; unmatched bases: 7.